The 15 T cell receptor beta chains below come from one sample, sequenced in a study of blood T cells in healthy people across ages (dated by TCRdb to the mid-2010s). The library was obtained by 5' RACE. Reads for this sample came from an Illumina HiSeq 2500. The second PCR ran for roughly 7 to 12 cycles and used a J-beta primer mix along with a sample-barcoded 5' primer. TCRdb's own reprocessing of the public reads used fastp at Q25 and MiXCR and kept productive beta chains. Rows are combined by CDR3 protein, so each entry shows the most common genes and DNA. Here the sample has about 1.8 million distinct CDR3 sequences; approximately 50% occur a single time. Clones ranked in the top ten supply more than 2% of the sample. Material for sequencing was blood. The receptors shown here come from a woman in her thirties or forties in good health.

This sequence joins TRBV7-2 and TRBJ2-4, with 8 positions matching TRBD2. After removal of 4 bases from V and 6 bases from J, the junction contained 20 bases not matched to a gene. The CDR3 extends over 19 amino acids. Germline V gene sequence: CDR1 SGHTA, CDR2 FQGNSA. The CDR3 DNA is TGTGCCAGCAGCTCCGGGGGCGGGGGGCCGGTGTATCCAGGAAACATTCAGTACTTC. Its translation: CASSSGGGGPVYPGNIQYF.

The chain employs TRBV6-4 and TRBJ1-2, with TRBD1 matching over 9 bases. V shed 6 bases and J 5 bases; nucleotides not matched to a gene: 10. Germline V gene sequence: CDR1 MRHNA, CDR2 SNTAGT. The CDR3 runs 15 residues. The CDR3 DNA sequence: TGTGCCAGCAGAGCGACCGGGACAGGGCCGTATGGCTACACCTTC. It specifies CASRATGTGPYGYTF.

Only a few counts were recorded for this clonotype. V gene TRBV6-5 combines with J gene TRBJ2-5; 12 bases map to TRBD1. V gave up 5 bases and J gave up 2 bases; unmatched junction bases: 6. CDR3 length: 16 amino acids. The germline V gene encodes CDR1 MNHEY and CDR2 SVGAGI. CDR3 in DNA: TGTGCCAGCAGTCACCGGGACAGGGGGCCACAAGAGACCCAGTACTTC. Translated, it gives CASSHRDRGPQETQYF.

The chain recombines TRBV7-6 with TRBJ2-3; no firm D call. The V end lost 5 bases, the J end lost 4 bases, and 13 bases lay between the germline ends. Germline-derived CDR1 and CDR2 are SGHVS and FNYEAQ. This CDR3 region has 14 residues. The CDR3 sequence is CASSPNGLADTQYF. The CDR3 DNA reads as TGTGCCAGCAGCCCCAATGGGCTAGCAGATACGCAGTATTTT.

This clonotype was observed a handful of times. The chain carries TRBV2 and TRBJ2-1; D might be TRBD1 or TRBD2, each matching 5 bases. V lost 3 bases, J lost 6 bases, and 9 bases lay in between. Germline V gene lookup returns CDR1 SNHLY and CDR2 FYNNEI. There are 13 residues in the CDR3. CDR3 DNA sequence: TGTGCCAGCAGTGATTCCGGGGCCAATGAGCAGTTCTTC. This translates into CASSDSGANEQFF.

This clonotype was counted a few times. This rearrangement joins TRBV4-2 to TRBJ1-5, with TRBD1 identical over 10 bases. Germline CDR1 reads LGHNA; CDR2 reads YNFKEQ. The CDR3 sequence is 16 residues long. J gave up 4 bases and V 1 base, and 4 bases lay outside the gene matches. CDR3 loop: CASSQVEGQGNQPQHF. As DNA, the CDR3 is TGTGCCAGCAGCCAAGTTGAGGGACAGGGGAATCAGCCCCAGCATTTT.

This clonotype occurred a few times. The rearrangement uses TRBV7-9 and TRBJ2-4; D uncertain. Germline assignment: CDR1 SEHNR and CDR2 FQNEAQ (reference sequence). Trimming pared 9 bases from V and 5 bases from J, leaving 17 bases between. The CDR3 spans 14 residues. CDR3 loop: CARPRADGENIQYF. CDR3 DNA: TGTGCCAGGCCCCGCGCCGACGGAGAAAACATTCAGTACTTC.

The chain uses TRBV6-2 or TRBV6-3 and TRBJ2-7; D unresolved. The J call may be faulty, since TRBJ2-5 better matches the DNA end. The CDR3 spans 13 residues. Germline CDR1 reads MNHEY; CDR2 reads SVGEGT. The CDR3 nucleotides are TGTGCCAGCAGTTACGAGTTGCCACGGACCCAGTACTTC. Its translation: CASSYELPRTQYF.

The CDR3 nucleotides are TGTGCCAGCAGTTTCGACGGGGTATCAGATACGCAGTATTTT. Protein product: CASSFDGVSDTQYF. The chain uses TRBV12-3 or TRBV12-4 and TRBJ2-3; weak D call: TRBD2 (5 bases). CDR3 length: 14 residues. Trimming took 3 bases from V and 4 from J, leaving 11 bases between them.

About this clonotype itself: The junction departs from the called germline gene at one end, perhaps through a read error. The CDR3 here is CASSQDEAGTPYGHTF. The CDR3 bases are TGTGCCAGCAGCCAAGATGAAGCAGGGACCCCCTATGGCCACACCTTC. V usage is TRBV4-2 and J usage is TRBJ1-2; D might be TRBD1 (5 bases). Germline loops: CDR1 LGHNA, CDR2 YNFKEQ. The length of the CDR3 is 16 residues.

V is TRBV6-2 or TRBV6-3 and J is TRBJ2-6; D perhaps matches TRBD1 (5 bases). Germline V gene data show CDR1 as MNHEY and CDR2 as SVGEGT. The CDR3 contains 16 residues. Trimming took 5 bases from V and 1 from J, leaving 12 bases between them. DNA of the CDR3: TGTGCCAGCAGTCAGGGTGACCTTTCTGGGGCCAACGTCCTGACTTTC. Amino acid sequence: CASSQGDLSGANVLTF.

J is TRBJ2-5 and V is TRBV20-1, with 12 bases identical to TRBD2. This CDR3 has 17 residues. Germline V lookup: CDR1 DFQATT, CDR2 SNEGSKA (reference sequence). V dropped 0 bases and J dropped 5; count of bases not matched to a gene: 10. In DNA form, the CDR3 reads TGCAGTGCTAGAGACCCCCTAGCGGGGGGGCATTTGGAGACCCAGTACTTC. This translates into CSARDPLAGGHLETQYF.

The gene calls are TRBV12-3 or TRBV12-4 and TRBJ2-1, with 7 bases fitting TRBD2. The CDR3 totals 12 residues. The V segment lost 10 bases and the J segment 7 bases; nucleotides outside the gene matches: 7. CDR3 nucleotide sequence: TGTGCCACCGGGGGGTTCGGGAATGAGCAGTTCTTC. It translates to CATGGFGNEQFF.

The chain joins TRBV5-5 to TRBJ2-1; the D is unclear. The germline V gene encodes CDR1 SGHKS and CDR2 YYEKEE (reference sequence). V lost 3 bases and J lost 4, with 14 bases in between. The CDR3 runs 15 residues. The CDR3 loop reads CASSSPGPNYNEQFF. As DNA, the CDR3 is TGTGCCAGCAGCTCCCCGGGCCCAAATTACAATGAGCAGTTCTTC.

There are a few counts of this clonotype. The chain combines TRBV20-1 with TRBJ1-2; D gene uncertain. The CDR3 consists of 12 residues. CDR1 and CDR2 from the germline V gene are DFQATT and SNEGSKA (reference sequence). CDR3 DNA: TGCAGAGCGACGGGGTCGACTTATGGCTACACCTTC. Translated: CRATGSTYGYTF.